This T cell receptor beta chain was obtained from a study of beta chain features in type 1 diabetes. Findings and limits, study-wide: Moderately but significantly shorter TCRB CDR3s were found in Type 1 diabetes patients in all four CD4+ subsets. Fewer insertions but more deletions were seen at VDJ junctions in type 1 diabetes patients. Naive, central memory and Treg TCRB repertoires seemed to resemble each other more closely in patients than they did in healthy donors.

This clone has more than one count but fewer than ten. Its antigen is unidentified. CD45RO/CCR7/CD25/CD127/CD95/CD27 sorting isolated CD4+ naive, central memory, regulatory and stem cell-like memory cells. Expressed TCRB transcripts were sequenced because the isolated RNA had all been reverse transcribed beforehand. Repertoires were generated with immunoSEQ multiplex PCR, while TCRdb's copy carries only in-frame clones and drops some. The sample holds around 690,000 clones, over 10% seen once. The germline V gene encodes CDR1 ENHRY and CDR2 SYGVKD. CDR3 length: 13 residues. The V gene end was trimmed by 8 bases and the J gene end by 11 bases; junction bases not matched to a gene: 14.

The chain has TRBV10-3 and TRBJ1-1, with TRBD1 identical over 7 bases. This clonotype originated in a man aged 30 to 39 with type 1 diabetes. Input material: naive CD4+ T cells from blood. The CDR3 protein is CAIGPGGQGLAFF. For the CDR3, the DNA is TGTGCCATCGGCCCAGGGGGGCAGGGTTTGGCTTTCTTT.